The 20 T cell receptor beta chains given below trace back to one sample, sequenced in a study of cytotoxic CD8 clonotypes in ibrutinib-treated CLL. Some clones are missing from TCRdb's copy, which holds only in-frame ones; the method was immunoSEQ multiplex PCR. The sample has about 15,000 clones; about 80% are singletons. The input for sequencing was PBMCs, taken before ibrutinib treatment. These receptors all stem from a human donor with chronic lymphocytic leukemia.

This clone was detected once. The V gene is TRBV7-2, the J gene TRBJ2-3, with no clear D. V shed 1 base and J shed 4 bases, with 9 bases lying between them. The CDR3 contains 14 residues. Germline CDR1 SGHTA, CDR2 FQGNSA. The CDR3 sequence: CASSLDRAADTQYF. As DNA, the CDR3 is TGTGCCAGCAGCTTAGATAGGGCGGCAGATACGCAGTATTTT.

The J gene is TRBJ2-7, the V gene TRBV4-2; 15 bases line up with TRBD2. CDR1 LGHNA and CDR2 YNFKEQ come from the germline V gene. With V trimmed by 0 bases and J by 7 bases, 10 bases remained unmatched. The CDR3 is 18 amino acids. The chain's CDR3 is CASSQEGTSGRQAREQYF. The DNA for the CDR3 is TGTGCCAGCAGCCAAGAGGGGACTAGCGGGAGGCAGGCCAGAGAGCAGTACTTC.

J is TRBJ2-3 and V is TRBV7-9; D possibly uses TRBD1 or TRBD2 (6 bases each). Trimming pared 0 bases from V and 9 bases from J, leaving 10 bases between. Germline CDR1 reads SEHNR; CDR2 reads FQNEAQ (reference sequence). The length of the CDR3 is 13 residues. In DNA, the CDR3 is TGTGCCAGCAGCTTAGCAGGGGGGTGGACGCAGTATTTT. Protein product: CASSLAGGWTQYF.

This clone has more than one count but fewer than ten. This CDR3 is CASSMVEPGANVLTF. CDR3 DNA sequence: TGTGCCAGTAGTATGGTCGAGCCTGGGGCCAACGTCCTGACTTTC. The chain recombines TRBV19 with TRBJ2-6; D is ambiguous. This CDR3 region has 15 residues. V dropped 3 bases and J dropped 2 bases, with 8 bases sitting between them. The V gene's germline CDR1 is LNHDA and CDR2 SQIVND (reference sequence).

The gene calls are TRBV9 and TRBJ2-1, with D tentatively TRBD2 (6 bases). V was trimmed by 3 bases and J by 1 base, leaving 14 bases between them. Per germline, CDR1 SGDLS and CDR2 YYNGEE. This CDR3 has 16 residues. The CDR3 reads CASSGGVDYSYNEQFF. The CDR3 nucleotides read TGTGCCAGCAGCGGGGGGGTAGACTATTCCTACAATGAGCAGTTCTTC.

This clone was seen a handful of times. The chain recombines TRBV19 with TRBJ2-2; D gene ambiguous. The CDR3 runs 12 residues. V was clipped by 7 bases and J by 6 bases, with 9 bases between them. CDR1 is LNHDA and CDR2 is SQIVND in the germline V gene (reference sequence). The CDR3, as DNA: TGTGCCAGTAATCTAGAGTCCGGGGAGCTGTTTTTT. Translation gives CASNLESGELFF.

The genes are TRBV5-6 and TRBJ2-7; 7 bases fit TRBD1. The CDR3 is 14 amino acids. Germline CDR1 reads SGHDT; CDR2 reads YYEEEE. Losses at the gene ends were 1 base for V and 4 bases for J; bases not matched to a gene: 5. The CDR3: CASSLKNRGYEQYF. The CDR3 DNA reads as TGTGCCAGCAGCTTGAAAAACAGGGGTTACGAGCAGTACTTC. The full variable domain, completed using reference TRBV5-6 and TRBJ2-7, is DAGVTQSPTHLIKTRGQQVTLRCSPKSGHDTVSWYQQALGQGPQFIFQYYEEEERQRGNFPDRFSGHQFPNYSSELNVNALLLGDSALYLCASSLKNRGYEQYFGPGTRLTVT.

The DNA of the CDR3 is TGTGCCAGCAGCCCAGATGTTGGTACTGGGGCCAACGTCCTGACTTTC. Encoded protein: CASSPDVGTGANVLTF. V gene TRBV7-3 combines with J gene TRBJ2-6; D is uncertain. V was clipped by 5 bases and J by 2 bases, with 13 bases between them. The CDR3 spans 16 residues. The V gene's germline CDR1 is SGHTA and CDR2 FQGTGA.

V is TRBV28 and J is TRBJ1-5, with D perhaps TRBD1 (5 bases). CDR3 size: 14 residues. Germline CDR1 reads MDHEN; CDR2 reads SYDVKM. Trimming shortened V by 3 bases and J by 6 bases, and 12 bases separated the two germline ends. CDR3 nucleotides: TGTGCCAGCAGTTTTTCGGGGCTCAGTCAGCCCCAGCATTTT. Its translation is CASSFSGLSQPQHF.

The CDR3 loop reads CASSQGTTVNTEAFF. The CDR3 coding sequence is TGCGCCAGCAGCCAAGGAACGACAGTGAACACTGAAGCTTTCTTT. V gene TRBV4-3 combines with J gene TRBJ1-1, with D possibly TRBD1 on 5 matching bases. V was shortened by 1 base and J by 0 bases, with 9 bases between the two germline ends. This CDR3 has 15 residues. Germline CDR1 reads LGHNA; CDR2 reads YSLEER.

The V and J genes are TRBV5-4 and TRBJ1-4; D ambiguous. Per the germline V gene, CDR1 is SGHNT and CDR2 is YYREEE (reference sequence). The CDR3 contains 13 residues. V lost 0 bases and J 8 bases, leaving 8 bases between the germline ends. The CDR3, as DNA: TGTGCCAGCAGCTTGGCTAGAGGCGAAAAACTGTTTTTT. This encodes CASSLARGEKLFF.

As concerns this clone: In the same sample, other DNA sequences code for this CDR3. The rearrangement links TRBV30 to TRBJ1-2; unclear D gene. This CDR3 spans 13 amino acids. Trimming cost V 0 bases and J 0 bases, with 5 bases left between them. Germline V lookup: CDR1 GTSNPN, CDR2 SVGIG (reference sequence). CDR3 DNA sequence: TGTGCCTGGAGTGTGGCAGCTAACTATGGCTACACCTTC. Protein sequence: CAWSVAANYGYTF.

This clone was seen more than once but under ten times. This chain connects TRBV19 to TRBJ1-4; 8 nucleotides match TRBD1. This CDR3 region has 18 residues. Germline CDR1 is LNHDA and CDR2 is SQIVND (reference sequence). The J segment lost 0 bases and the V segment lost 3 bases, leaving 9 bases of the junction unmatched. CDR3 protein: CASSIFGQGPATNEKLFF. CDR3 DNA sequence: TGTGCCAGTAGTATTTTCGGACAGGGCCCGGCAACTAATGAAAAACTGTTTTTT. The full variable domain, rest sourced from reference TRBV19 and TRBJ1-4, is DGGITQSPKYLFRKEGQNVTLSCEQNLNHDAMYWYRQDPGQGLRLIYYSQIVNDFQKGDIAEGYSVSREKKESFPLTVTSAQKNPTAFYLCASSIFGQGPATNEKLFFGSGTQLSVL.

This clone was observed a single time. The chain uses TRBV7-2 and TRBJ2-1; D remains unclear. Looked up from germline, CDR1 is SGHTA and CDR2 is FQGNSA. The CDR3 covers 12 residues. V lost 2 bases to trimming and J lost 9 bases, with 8 bases between them. CDR3 loop: CASSLITVEQFF. The CDR3 DNA follows: TGTGCCAGCAGCTTAATAACGGTTGAGCAGTTCTTC. The variable domain in full, completed from reference TRBV7-2 and TRBJ2-1, reads GAGVSQSPSNKVTEKGKDVELRCDPISGHTALYWYRQSLGQGLEFLIYFQGNSAPDKSGLPSDRFSAERTGGSVSTLTIQRTQQEDSAVYLCASSLITVEQFFGPGTRLTVL.

The chain uses TRBV5-1 and TRBJ2-3, with D perhaps TRBD1 (7 bases). Between the trimmed V and J ends, which lost 6 bases and 8 bases, there was a span of 22 bases. There are 15 residues in the CDR3. CDR1 is SGHRS, CDR2 YFSETQ, per germline. The CDR3 protein is CASTRSRGTAGTQYF. The CDR3 DNA follows: TGCGCCAGCACCCGTTCGCGTGGGACAGCGGGTACGCAGTATTTT.

The chain uses TRBV4-3 and TRBJ2-3; 7 bases align to TRBD2. The germline gives CDR1 LGHNA, CDR2 YSLEER. J was trimmed by 4 bases and V by 4 bases; bases with no gene match: 14. The CDR3 covers 17 residues. The CDR3 is CASSPRWREPAPDTQYF. The CDR3 coding sequence is TGCGCCAGCAGCCCAAGGTGGCGGGAGCCGGCCCCAGATACGCAGTATTTT.

V gene TRBV30 combines with J gene TRBJ2-4, with D possibly TRBD1 on 5 matching bases. The V gene lost 2 bases and the J gene lost 0 bases, with 20 bases spanning the gap. The CDR3 spans 18 residues. Germline-derived CDR1 and CDR2 are GTSNPN and SVGIG (reference sequence). DNA of the CDR3: TGTGCCTGGAGTTCTTGCTACGGCCAGGGCCTAGCCAAAAACATTCAGTACTTC. It specifies CAWSSCYGQGLAKNIQYF.

This chain uses TRBV6-5 with TRBJ2-7; D ambiguous. There are 16 residues in the CDR3. CDR1 is MNHEY and CDR2 is SVGAGI in the germline V gene. Trimming took 4 bases from V and 2 from J, leaving 18 bases between them. Here the CDR3 DNA reads TGTGCCAGCAGTTCCTTCACTCGGTCATCCCCCTACGAGCAGTACTTC. This codes for CASSSFTRSSPYEQYF.

In this sample, this clone turned up a few times. The chain employs TRBV9 and TRBJ2-7, with D tentatively TRBD1 (5 bases). Looked up from germline, CDR1 is SGDLS and CDR2 is YYNGEE. CDR3 length: 16 residues. The V end was cut by 4 bases, the J end by 2 bases, with 19 bases between. CDR3: CASSIGLGRPTYEQYF. In DNA form, the CDR3 reads TGTGCCAGCAGCATCGGGTTGGGGCGGCCGACCTACGAGCAGTACTTC. The entire variable domain, with the rest obtained from reference TRBV9 and TRBJ2-7, is as follows: DSGVTQTPKHLITATGQRVTLRCSPRSGDLSVYWYQQSLDQGLQFLIQYYNGEERAKGNILERFSAQQFPDLHSELNLSSLELGDSALYFCASSIGLGRPTYEQYFGPGTRLTVT.

The V call is TRBV5-1, the J call TRBJ1-1; 12 nucleotides agree with TRBD1. The CDR3 consists of 15 residues. Trimming cost V 6 bases and J 0 bases; bases outside gene matches: 3. CDR1 and CDR2 from the germline V gene are SGHRS and YFSETQ. CDR3 in amino acids: CASMGQGALNTEAFF. The CDR3 nucleotides read TGCGCCAGCATGGGACAGGGGGCCTTGAACACTGAAGCTTTCTTT.